These 27 T cell receptor beta chains came from one sample sequenced in a study of OX40 agonist ivuxolimab in advanced cancers. The protocol was immunoSEQ multiplex PCR, while the TCRdb copy is restricted to in-frame clones and leaves out a portion. Of 20,000 to 25,000 clones in the sample, around nine tenths were seen once. Sequenced material: CD4+ or CD8+ T cells sorted from blood, taken in a trial of the OX40 agonist ivuxolimab. These receptors were taken from an adult with an advanced solid tumor such as melanoma, head and neck, liver or kidney cancer.

The chain links TRBV2 to TRBJ2-1; no reliable D call. Trimming pared 7 bases from V and 0 bases from J, leaving 7 bases between. Per the germline V gene, CDR1 is SNHLY and CDR2 is FYNNEI. CDR3 length: 13 amino acids. The CDR3 DNA reads as TGTGCCAGCATGACGAGCTCCTACAATGAGCAGTTCTTC. Protein product: CASMTSSYNEQFF.

The V gene is TRBV7-9, the J gene TRBJ2-1; 8 nucleotides align to TRBD2. V was pared by 3 bases and J by 8 bases, with 9 bases of the junction left unmatched. Germline V CDR1 and CDR2: SEHNR, FQNEAQ (reference sequence). The CDR3 has 15 amino acids. The CDR3 DNA reads as TGTGCCAGCAGCTTGCCGGGACTAGGTATTGATGAGCAGTTCTTC. It is translated as CASSLPGLGIDEQFF.

The V and J genes are TRBV4-1 and TRBJ1-2; the match to TRBD1 covers 8 bases. CDR3 length: 16 residues. The V and J ends lost 4 bases and 6 bases, in that order; junction bases with no gene match: 13. Germline V gene lookup returns CDR1 MGHRA and CDR2 YSYEKL. The CDR3 nucleotides read TGCGCCAGCAGCCTTCAGCCCCCAGGGGGCGCCGATGGCTACACCTTC. The encoded protein is CASSLQPPGGADGYTF.

V and J are TRBV28 and TRBJ2-7; the D gene is possibly TRBD2 (6 bases). This CDR3 has 14 residues. V was clipped by 6 bases and J by 0 bases, with 12 bases between them. Germline V gives CDR1 MDHEN, CDR2 SYDVKM. This CDR3 reads CASSFLATSYEQYF. In DNA form, the CDR3 reads TGTGCCAGCAGCTTTCTAGCGACCTCCTACGAGCAGTACTTC.

The chain links TRBV29-1 to TRBJ2-3; D is uncertain. This CDR3 is built from 14 residues. Trimming removed 7 bases from V and 1 base from J, with 15 bases in between. CDR1 SQVTM and CDR2 ANQGSEA come from the germline V gene. For the CDR3, the DNA is TGCAGCGGTCGTCCCGTCATTGGCACAGATACGCAGTATTTT. Translated: CSGRPVIGTDTQYF.

The gene calls are TRBV7-2 and TRBJ2-1; 12 positions match TRBD2. This CDR3 has 17 residues. Germline V gene lookup returns CDR1 SGHTA and CDR2 FQGNSA. J lost 6 bases, V lost 4 bases, and 10 bases had no gene match. The CDR3 coding sequence is TGTGCCAGCAGCTCCCGACTAGCGGGAGTTGAGGCCAATGAGCAGTTCTTC. Encoded protein: CASSSRLAGVEANEQFF.

This chain joins TRBV5-8 and TRBJ1-1; perhaps TRBD1 as D (6 bases). V was cut by 5 bases and J by 6 bases, with 8 bases left in between. This CDR3 region has 11 residues. Germline CDR1 reads SGHTS; CDR2 reads YDEGEE. Written as DNA, the CDR3 is TGTGCCAGCAGACAGGGCCCTGAAGCTTTCTTT. This codes for CASRQGPEAFF.

J is TRBJ1-2 and V is TRBV27, with a possible D match to TRBD1 (6 bases). V dropped 5 bases and J dropped 5 bases, with 18 bases sitting between them. The CDR3 spans 15 residues. The germline CDR1 and CDR2 sequences are MNHEY and SMNVEV (reference sequence). CDR3 coding DNA: TGTGCCAGCAGTACCTCTTTGGGGGGGCCTTATGGCTACACCTTC. Protein sequence: CASSTSLGGPYGYTF.

This clone came up once. CDR3 nucleotide sequence: TGTGCCAGCAGCCTGGGCAGGGCGGTGAAGACCCAGTACTTC. Translating it yields CASSLGRAVKTQYF. This chain connects TRBV5-6 to TRBJ2-5; D may be TRBD1 (5 bases). CDR1 SGHDT and CDR2 YYEEEE come from the germline V gene. The ends were cut back, 4 bases at V and 6 bases at J, with 16 bases in the middle. The CDR3 runs 14 residues.

The rearrangement joins TRBV11-2 to TRBJ2-1, with TRBD1 as a possible D gene (5 bases). The germline V gene encodes CDR1 SGHAT and CDR2 FQNNGV. Deletions cut 5 bases from V and 10 bases from J, with 15 bases between. The CDR3 covers 13 residues. CDR3 coding DNA: TGTGCCAGCAGCCCGAGACAGATCCGGGAGCAGTTCTTC. Its translation: CASSPRQIREQFF.

About this clone: Different DNA sequences within this sample yield the same CDR3. This chain connects TRBV9 to TRBJ2-7; 10 bases agree with TRBD1. Germline CDR1 is SGDLS and CDR2 is YYNGEE. The CDR3 spans 14 residues. V shed 2 bases, J shed 2 bases, and the junction held 1 base outside the gene matches. CDR3 sequence reads: CASSVGQGTYEQYF. CDR3 in DNA: TGTGCCAGCAGCGTGGGACAGGGGACCTACGAGCAGTACTTC.

The gene calls are TRBV12-5 and TRBJ2-7, with a weak D call TRBD2 (5 bases). Trimming removed 7 bases from V and 3 bases from J, with 10 bases in between. Germline loops: CDR1 LGHNT, CDR2 FRNRAP. CDR3 size: 12 residues. CDR3 nucleotide sequence: TGTGCTAGTGCTCTACTAGTCTACGAGCAGTACTTC. Its protein product is CASALLVYEQYF.

The rearrangement joins TRBV5-6 to TRBJ2-7; 8 bases map to TRBD1. Trimming took 3 bases from V and 0 from J; bases not matched to a gene: 5. Looked up from germline, CDR1 is SGHDT and CDR2 is YYEEEE. CDR3 length: 15 amino acids. CDR3 nucleotides: TGTGCCAGCAGCTCGACAGGGGAAGGCTCCTACGAGCAGTACTTC. Its protein product is CASSSTGEGSYEQYF.

The chain uses TRBV4-1 and TRBJ2-7, with TRBD2 identical over 13 bases. Germline trimming cut 2 bases from V and 3 bases from J; bases unmatched to any gene: 22. Germline loops: CDR1 MGHRA, CDR2 YSYEKL. This CDR3 comprises 22 residues. CDR3 DNA: TGCGCCAGCAGCCAAATGAGTTTAGGGGGAACTAGCGGGAGGGCGTCCTACTACGAGCAGTACTTC. Amino acids: CASSQMSLGGTSGRASYYEQYF.

The chain joins TRBV11-2 to TRBJ2-1; 10 bases align to TRBD2. This CDR3 spans 18 amino acids. The trim removed 1 base at V and 9 bases at J, leaving 15 bases unmatched. Germline V CDR1 and CDR2: SGHAT, FQNNGV. DNA for the CDR3: TGTGCCAGCAGCTTAGTAGGCCTAGCGGGAGTTTATTGGGGTGAGCAGTTCTTC. This encodes CASSLVGLAGVYWGEQFF.

This clone appeared a single time. The V gene is TRBV7-9, the J gene TRBJ1-4; D remains unclear. V lost 6 bases and J lost 5, with 13 bases in between. Germline V CDR1 and CDR2: SEHNR, FQNEAQ (reference sequence). CDR3 length: 14 amino acids. CDR3 bases: TGTGCCAGCAGTTCACGATCCACCAATGAAAAACTGTTTTTT. This encodes CASSSRSTNEKLFF.

The gene calls are TRBV2 and TRBJ2-3; TRBD2 agrees at 8 bases. Trimming took 0 bases from V and 2 from J; bases not matched to a gene: 25. The CDR3 loop spans 23 amino acids. Germline V CDR1 and CDR2: SNHLY, FYNNEI. Here the CDR3 DNA reads TGTGCCAGCAGTGAAGCCTGGTGGAGGTCGGCGGGGGGACCGCGTCTCATCACAGATACGCAGTATTTT. As protein: CASSEAWWRSAGGPRLITDTQYF.

The chain joins TRBV7-8 to TRBJ2-7, with TRBD2 as a possible D gene (9 bases). In germline, CDR1 is SGHVS, CDR2 FQNEAQ. Trimming cost V 2 bases and J 4 bases, with 21 bases left between them. CDR3 length: 17 amino acids. CDR3 coding DNA: TGTGCCAGCAGCTTAACACCTAGCGGGACAGGTATTTACGAGCAGTACTTC. It encodes CASSLTPSGTGIYEQYF.

V usage is TRBV13 and J usage is TRBJ2-7, with 9 bases identical to TRBD2. The CDR3 covers 16 residues. Per germline, CDR1 PRHDT and CDR2 FYEKMQ (reference sequence). J was trimmed by 0 bases and V by 3 bases; bases with no gene match: 6. CDR3: CASSLRLAEYSYEQYF. The CDR3 region has the DNA TGTGCCAGCAGCTTGCGACTAGCGGAATACTCCTACGAGCAGTACTTC.

This sequence joins TRBV2 and TRBJ2-7; 9 bases fit TRBD1. The V gene end was trimmed by 8 bases and the J gene end by 5 bases; junction bases not matched to a gene: 10. The CDR3 is 14 residues long. Germline-derived CDR1 and CDR2 are SNHLY and FYNNEI. CDR3 residues: CASSPGQGYHEQYF. The CDR3 region has the DNA TGTGCCAGCTCGCCAGGACAGGGGTACCACGAGCAGTACTTC.

This rearrangement joins TRBV6-1 to TRBJ1-5, with TRBD1 identical over 8 bases. Germline CDR1 MNHNS, CDR2 SASEGT. The CDR3 loop spans 16 amino acids. Germline trimming cut 4 bases from V and 6 bases from J; bases unmatched to any gene: 11. CDR3 loop: CASSVTPGGGGQPQHF. CDR3 DNA sequence: TGTGCCAGCAGTGTAACCCCAGGGGGCGGGGGTCAGCCCCAGCATTTT.

The chain recombines TRBV9 with TRBJ2-7, with D maybe TRBD1 (6 bases). The germline V gene encodes CDR1 SGDLS and CDR2 YYNGEE. V lost 2 bases and J lost 2, with 11 bases in between. The CDR3 is 14 amino acids. The CDR3 here is CASSVEQGTYEQYF. Here the CDR3 DNA reads TGTGCCAGCAGCGTCGAACAGGGCACCTACGAGCAGTACTTC.

The rearrangement uses TRBV9 and TRBJ1-1; D is uncertain. CDR3 length equals 13 residues. V was shortened by 4 bases and J by 5 bases, with 12 bases between the two germline ends. Germline V gene data show CDR1 as SGDLS and CDR2 as YYNGEE. CDR3 region: CASSHTPGTEAFF. DNA for the CDR3: TGTGCCAGCAGCCACACCCCGGGGACTGAAGCTTTCTTT. The variable domain in full, completed from reference TRBV9 and TRBJ1-1, reads DSGVTQTPKHLITATGQRVTLRCSPRSGDLSVYWYQQSLDQGLQFLIQYYNGEERAKGNILERFSAQQFPDLHSELNLSSLELGDSALYFCASSHTPGTEAFFGQGTRLTVV.

This clone was detected a few times. The chain recombines TRBV6-1 with TRBJ2-7; D possibly corresponds to TRBD1 (6 bases). This CDR3 region has 12 residues. Germline assignment: CDR1 MNHNS and CDR2 SASEGT. V lost 5 bases and J lost 4, with 9 bases in between. The chain's CDR3 is CASSPGHYEQYF. The CDR3 coding sequence is TGTGCCAGCAGTCCGGGACATTACGAGCAGTACTTC.

In this sample, this clone turned up once. V and J are TRBV27 and TRBJ2-7; D unresolved. The germline gives CDR1 MNHEY, CDR2 SMNVEV (reference sequence). Trimming stripped 5 bases from V and 2 bases from J, with 13 bases between. The CDR3 extends over 14 amino acids. In DNA form, the CDR3 reads TGTGCCAGCAGTCCCGAGTCGTCCGCCTACGAGCAGTACTTC. It translates to CASSPESSAYEQYF.

The chain has TRBV4-2 and TRBJ2-5, with TRBD2 matching over 15 bases. The CDR3 runs 19 residues. Germline V gives CDR1 LGHNA, CDR2 YNFKEQ. Losses at the gene ends were 9 bases for V and 4 bases for J; bases not matched to a gene: 18. CDR3 protein: CARGPPGLAGGISLETQYF. CDR3 sequence (DNA): TGTGCCAGAGGCCCCCCGGGACTAGCGGGGGGAATATCGCTAGAGACCCAGTACTTC.

The chain combines TRBV6-1 with TRBJ2-3, with a possible D match to TRBD1 (5 bases). This CDR3 spans 14 amino acids. The germline CDR1 and CDR2 sequences are MNHNS and SASEGT. Deletions cut 4 bases from V and 4 bases from J, with 12 bases between. The CDR3 sequence: CASSGQGEADTQYF. CDR3 DNA: TGTGCCAGCAGTGGCCAGGGTGAGGCAGATACGCAGTATTTT.